The 12 T cell receptor beta chains below were found in one sample sequenced in a study of cytomegalovirus exposure and HLA in healthy donors. The primer mix had 60 Vbeta and 13 Jbeta primers. The method was immunoSEQ multiplex PCR; TCRdb's version includes in-frame clones alone and lacks a portion of them. The table lists around 130,000 clones, 8.5% of them singletons. The source material was PBMCs. The origin of the receptors is a man between 40 and 49 years old in good health and CMV-seronegative.

There are a few counts of this clone. The V call is TRBV19, the J call TRBJ1-2; TRBD1 aligns across 8 bases. This CDR3 is built from 15 residues. V was pared by 7 bases and J by 3 bases, with 10 bases of the junction left unmatched. CDR1 is LNHDA, CDR2 SQIVND, per germline (reference sequence). The CDR3 protein is CASTAGGYGYYGYTF. CDR3 bases: TGTGCCAGTACGGCAGGGGGCTATGGGTACTATGGCTACACCTTC.

The chain couples TRBV13 to TRBJ2-2; perhaps TRBD2 as D (5 bases). The V end was cut by 3 bases, the J end by 5 bases, with 13 bases between. Germline V gives CDR1 PRHDT, CDR2 FYEKMQ (reference sequence). The CDR3 length is 15 residues. CDR3 in DNA: TGTGCCAGCAGCTTGGGTAGCGTAAAGACCGGGGAGCTGTTTTTT. Amino acid sequence: CASSLGSVKTGELFF.

In its sample, this clone was seen a few times. The J gene is TRBJ1-2, the V gene TRBV28; 9 bases are a match to TRBD1. This CDR3 is 13 amino acids long. Trimming at V came to 1 base and at J to 10 bases, leaving 4 bases not matched to a gene. Germline-derived CDR1 and CDR2 are MDHEN and SYDVKM. CDR3 in DNA: TGTGCCAGCAGTTTATACAACAGGGGGCACTACACCTTC. Translation: CASSLYNRGHYTF.

V is TRBV5-1 and J is TRBJ1-6; 7 positions agree with TRBD1. V dropped 8 bases and J dropped 5; count of bases not matched to a gene: 10. Germline V gene sequence: CDR1 SGHRS, CDR2 YFSETQ. The CDR3 is 15 residues long. CDR3 in amino acids: CASKPGQTHNSPLHF. The CDR3 bases are TGCGCCAGTAAGCCGGGACAGACCCATAATTCACCCCTCCACTTT. Full variable domain (rest looked up from reference TRBV5-1 and TRBJ1-6): KAGVTQTPRYLIKTRGQQVTLSCSPISGHRSVSWYQQTPGQGLQFLFEYFSETQRNKGNFPGRFSGRQFSNSRSEMNVSTLELGDSALYLCASKPGQTHNSPLHFGNGTRLTVT.

This clone was seen more than once but under ten times. The J gene is TRBJ2-3, the V gene TRBV29-1, with a tentative D call TRBD2 (6 bases). With 2 bases removed from V and 4 bases from J, the gap between germline ends came to 10 bases. Germline V CDR1 and CDR2: SQVTM, ANQGSEA. The CDR3 runs to 13 residues. Here the CDR3 DNA reads TGCAGCGTTGAATCCAGACTAGCAGATACGCAGTATTTT. Translation gives CSVESRLADTQYF.

The J gene is TRBJ1-1, the V gene TRBV7-9; no clear D. CDR1 SEHNR and CDR2 FQNEAQ come from the germline V gene (reference sequence). The CDR3 sequence is 14 residues long. The V end lost 3 bases, the J end lost 1 base, and 9 bases lay between the germline ends. CDR3: CASSLWFRNTEAFF. The CDR3 DNA reads as TGTGCCAGCAGCTTGTGGTTTAGGAACACTGAAGCTTTCTTT.

This clone was seen a handful of times. The V and J genes are TRBV29-1 and TRBJ2-2; D remains unclear. V dropped 7 bases and J dropped 2 bases, with 14 bases sitting between them. The CDR3 runs to 14 residues. Germline V CDR1 and CDR2: SQVTM, ANQGSEA. CDR3 sequence reads: CSAEIARNTGELFF. CDR3 DNA sequence: TGCAGCGCCGAAATAGCCAGAAACACCGGGGAGCTGTTTTTT.

The chain joins TRBV12-2 to TRBJ1-2; no check of the table's D call, TRBD1, against the DNA was made. TRBV12-2 is an annotated pseudogene. There are 12 residues in the CDR3. CDR3 protein: CARRQGNYGYTF. The DNA of the CDR3 is TGTGCAAGACGACAGGGGAACTATGGCTACACCTTC.

V is TRBV19 and J is TRBJ2-1; D remains ambiguous. The V and J ends lost 1 base and 6 bases respectively, with 7 bases between them. The CDR3 is 13 residues long. Germline-derived CDR1 and CDR2 are LNHDA and SQIVND (reference sequence). Here the CDR3 reads CASSIVTGNEQFF. In DNA form, the CDR3 reads TGTGCCAGTAGTATAGTTACGGGCAATGAGCAGTTCTTC.

This clone was picked up a small number of times. This specimen includes other DNA sequences encoding the same CDR3. The chain recombines TRBV5-1 with TRBJ2-1; TRBD1 agrees at 7 bases. J lost 1 base, V lost 4 bases, and 2 bases had no gene match. The CDR3 extends over 14 amino acids. CDR1 is SGHRS, CDR2 YFSETQ, per germline. CDR3 nucleotides: TGCGCCAGCAGCCCAGGGGGATCCTACAATGAGCAGTTCTTC. Protein sequence: CASSPGGSYNEQFF.

This clone was counted only a few times. The rearrangement joins TRBV6-5 to TRBJ1-6, with D hard to call. The CDR3 is made up of 15 amino acids. Per the germline V gene, CDR1 is MNHEY and CDR2 is SVGAGI. Trimming pared 0 bases from V and 10 bases from J, leaving 13 bases between. The CDR3 region has the DNA TGTGCCAGCAGTTACTCGTGGGAGAGAGGATCACCCCTCCACTTT. Its protein is CASSYSWERGSPLHF.

This clone was counted a few times. The J gene is TRBJ1-2, the V gene TRBV6-5, with D hard to call. Trimming pared 4 bases from V and 6 bases from J, leaving 12 bases between. The germline gives CDR1 MNHEY, CDR2 SVGAGI. The CDR3 loop spans 13 amino acids. Here the CDR3 reads CASSLNRVNGYTF. In nucleotides, the CDR3 is TGTGCCAGCAGTTTGAACAGAGTTAATGGCTACACCTTC.